The 11 T cell receptor beta chains presented below share a single source sample, sequenced in a study of T cells in Graves' hyperthyroidism and ophthalmopathy (dated by TCRdb to the late 2010s). The method was multiplex PCR. Sequenced using an Illumina HiSeq 2000. The TCR beta CDR3 regions were amplified from the RNA transcripts. The first round of RT-PCR for the TCR CDR3 was performed with the HTBI primer set and the Qiagen OneStep RT-PCR kit. In-frame beta chains were kept once TCRdb had trimmed the public reads at Q25 with fastp and called clones with MiXCR. One record per CDR3 amino acid sequence lists the most common genes and DNA. The sample has about 550,000 distinct CDR3 sequences on record, around 20% of them singletons. About 26% of the sample is held by the ten biggest clonotypes. Sequenced input: blood. These receptor sequences come from a man younger than 30 with Graves' hyperthyroidism.

The chain has TRBV2 and TRBJ1-2; D gene ambiguous. V was trimmed by 5 bases and J by 1 base, leaving 5 bases between them. The CDR3 is made up of 12 amino acids. Germline assignment: CDR1 SNHLY and CDR2 FYNNEI. For the CDR3, the DNA is TGTGCCAGCAGTATGGATAACTATGGCTACACCTTC. It codes for CASSMDNYGYTF. The full variable domain, rest sourced from reference TRBV2 and TRBJ1-2, is EPEVTQTPSHQVTQMGQEVILRCVPISNHLYFYWYRQILGQKVEFLVSFYNNEISEKSEIFDDQFSVERPDGSNFTLKIRSTKLEDSAMYFCASSMDNYGYTFGSGTRLTVV.

There are many counts of this clonotype. This chain uses TRBV19 with TRBJ1-1; D is uncertain. The ends were cut back, 1 base at V and 1 base at J, with 7 bases in the middle. Germline CDR1 LNHDA, CDR2 SQIVND (reference sequence). The CDR3 has 14 residues. CDR3 residues: CASSIVGANTEAFF. DNA of the CDR3: TGTGCCAGTAGTATAGTAGGAGCGAACACTGAAGCTTTCTTT.

This clonotype was seen more than once but under ten times. The chain employs TRBV5-1 and TRBJ2-7, with 9 bases aligning to TRBD1. Germline values: CDR1 SGHRS, CDR2 YFSETQ. The length of the CDR3 is 15 residues. J gave up 3 bases and V 0 bases, and 4 bases lay outside the gene matches. CDR3: CASSLVGTGIYEQYF. The CDR3 bases are TGCGCCAGCAGCTTGGTTGGGACAGGGATCTACGAGCAGTACTTC.

This clonotype was detected many times. J is TRBJ1-3 and V is TRBV7-6; TRBD1 might be the D (6 bases). Germline V gene sequence: CDR1 SGHVS, CDR2 FNYEAQ. This CDR3 spans 17 amino acids. Trimming pared 2 bases from V and 1 base from J, leaving 15 bases between. CDR3 nucleotide sequence: TGTGCCAGCAGCTTATCACAGGGCCCTCGGTCTGGAAACACCATATATTTT. Translated: CASSLSQGPRSGNTIYF. The full variable domain, its missing parts supplied by reference TRBV7-6 and TRBJ1-3, is GAGVSQSPRYKVTKRGQDVALRCDPISGHVSLYWYRQALGQGPEFLTYFNYEAQQDKSGLPNDRFSAERPEGSISTLTIQRTEQRDSAMYRCASSLSQGPRSGNTIYFGEGSWLTVV.

The gene calls are TRBV11-2 and TRBJ2-7; 10 bases map to TRBD1. The germline V gene has CDR1 SGHAT and CDR2 FQNNGV. The CDR3 loop spans 16 amino acids. V gave up 5 bases and J gave up 7 bases; unmatched junction bases: 14. The CDR3 region is CASSILPGQGRLEQYF. The CDR3 DNA reads as TGTGCCAGCAGCATACTACCGGGACAGGGGAGGTTGGAGCAGTACTTC.

V is TRBV6-5 and J is TRBJ2-5; D might be TRBD2 (5 bases). V gave up 4 bases and J gave up 7 bases, with 16 bases separating them. The CDR3 is 14 amino acids. Germline V CDR1 and CDR2: MNHEY, SVGAGI. The CDR3 DNA reads as TGTGCCAGCAGTTTATTACACCAAGAGGGGACCCAGTACTTC. It is translated as CASSLLHQEGTQYF.

The chain uses TRBV20-1 and TRBJ2-7, with 11 bases that match TRBD2. The CDR3 extends over 14 amino acids. Germline-derived CDR1 and CDR2 are DFQATT and SNEGSKA (reference sequence). Trimming cost V 5 bases and J 3 bases; bases outside gene matches: 6. The CDR3 reads CSARRLAGLYEQYF. CDR3 DNA sequence: TGCAGTGCTCGCCGACTAGCGGGACTCTACGAGCAGTACTTC.

This clonotype occurred many times. V is TRBV9 and J is TRBJ2-7, with D perhaps being TRBD1 or TRBD2 (5 bases each). The CDR3 runs to 14 residues. Trimming shortened V by 0 bases and J by 3 bases, and 10 bases separated the two germline ends. The germline V gene has CDR1 SGDLS and CDR2 YYNGEE. Here the CDR3 reads CASSVGGTFYEQYF. The CDR3 region has the DNA TGTGCCAGCAGCGTAGGAGGGACCTTCTACGAGCAGTACTTC.

The V gene is TRBV19, the J gene TRBJ1-1; perhaps TRBD1 as D (6 bases). This CDR3 is built from 15 residues. Germline V gives CDR1 LNHDA, CDR2 SQIVND (reference sequence). V lost 7 bases, J lost 5 bases, and 20 bases lay in between. The CDR3 DNA sequence: TGTGCCAGTAATTCCGGGGGCGCATTGGGGACTGAAGCTTTCTTT. Translated, it gives CASNSGGALGTEAFF.

This clonotype occurred many times. This chain links TRBV29-1 with TRBJ2-4, with D unresolved. CDR1 and CDR2 (germline): SQVTM, ANQGSEA. V was trimmed by 3 bases and J by 6 bases, leaving 9 bases between them. The CDR3 runs to 12 residues. For the CDR3, the DNA is TGCAGCGTTGAGGGAAGCCCAAACATTCAGTACTTC. Protein: CSVEGSPNIQYF.

This clonotype occurred many times. A read error may be the cause here, since a much bigger clone is one base away. This chain's CDR3 is CASIPGQGWNCGYTF. In DNA form, the CDR3 reads TGTGCCAGCATACCGGGACAGGGATGGAACTGTGGCTACACCTTC. The chain uses TRBV6-1 and TRBJ1-2, with 9 bases identical to TRBD1. Germline CDR1 reads MNHNS; CDR2 reads SASEGT. The CDR3 loop spans 15 amino acids.